A selection of T cell receptor beta chains follows, all from one sample in a study of cytomegalovirus exposure and HLA in healthy donors. Profiled with immunoSEQ multiplex PCR; TCRdb holds only in-frame clones, not every one. In the table there are about 170,000 clones, about 84% of which are singletons. The sequenced sample was PBMCs. The receptors were sampled from a man aged 18 to 30 in good health and CMV-seronegative. Each CDR3 is given with its conserved first and last residue. A D gene is named only where the DNA matches it firmly. Rows give clone size only sometimes, using once, few, many, or a class for an expanded clone.

d_gene,v_gene,j_gene,abundance,CDR3aa,CDR3nt
NA,TRBV30,TRBJ1-5,NA,CAWSVPGGPQHF,TGTGCCTGGAGTGTCCCGGGTGGGCCCCAGCATTTT
NA,TRBV29-1,TRBJ1-4,NA,CSARRGGREKLFF,TGCAGCGCCCGTCGGGGAGGTCGTGAAAAACTGTTTTTT
NA,TRBV7-2,TRBJ2-3,NA,CASSLDSYTDTQYF,TGTGCCAGCAGCTTGGACAGTTACACAGATACGCAGTATTTT
TRBD2,TRBV7-2,TRBJ2-1,few,CASSLGAGYNEQFF,TGTGCCAGCAGCTTAGGAGCGGGGTACAATGAGCAGTTCTTC
TRBD1,TRBV6-5,TRBJ2-1,few,CASEPGQGALGQFF,TGTGCCAGCGAGCCGGGACAGGGGGCCCTGGGGCAGTTCTTC
TRBD2,TRBV6-1,TRBJ2-3,NA,CASSRPLAGGQYF,TGTGCCAGCAGTCGACCTCTAGCGGGGGGGCAGTATTTT
NA,TRBV15,TRBJ2-7,NA,CATSKFPLRGDKTHVEQYF,TGTGCCACCAGCAAATTCCCCCTCCGTGGGGACAAGACCCACGTCGAGCAGTACTTC
TRBD2,TRBV7-9,TRBJ2-1,NA,CASRLAGYNEQFF,TGTGCCAGCAGACTAGCGGGGTACAATGAGCAGTTCTTC
NA,TRBV16,TRBJ2-7,once,CASSLVDGYEQYF,TGTGCCAGCAGCCTAGTCGATGGCTACGAGCAGTACTTC
NA,TRBV5-1,TRBJ1-1,few,CASSLGTANTEAFF,TGCGCCAGCAGCTTGGGGACAGCGAACACTGAAGCTTTCTTT
TRBD1,TRBV4-1,TRBJ1-2,NA,CASSQDLRGAHLGYTF,TGCGCCAGCAGCCAAGATCTCAGGGGGGCCCACCTTGGCTACACCTTC
TRBD1,TRBV29-1,TRBJ2-7,NA,CSVAEGQYEQYF,TGCAGCGTCGCAGAGGGACAGTACGAGCAGTACTTC
TRBD2,TRBV9,TRBJ2-5,NA,CASSVGLAAPQETQYF,TGTGCCAGCAGCGTAGGACTAGCGGCACCCCAAGAGACCCAGTACTTC
NA,TRBV6-5,TRBJ1-1,NA,CASSTGGPVAFF,TGTGCCAGCAGTACGGGAGGTCCCGTGGCTTTCTTT
NA,TRBV18,TRBJ2-2,NA,CASSLAENTGELFF,TGTGCCAGCTCCCTGGCGGAGAACACCGGGGAGCTGTTTTTT
TRBD2,TRBV7-3,TRBJ2-3,NA,CASSQRAGRTDTQYF,TGTGCCAGCAGCCAGAGAGCGGGACGCACAGATACGCAGTATTTT
NA,TRBV11-2,TRBJ1-2,NA,CASTYTAGDYGYTF,TGTGCCAGCACCTATACTGCAGGGGACTATGGCTACACCTTC
NA,TRBV5-4,TRBJ1-1,NA,CASSSTGDWEAFF,TGTGCCAGCAGCTCGACAGGAGACTGGGAAGCTTTCTTT
TRBD2,TRBV6-1,TRBJ2-3,NA,CASSETSGTTTQYF,TGTGCCAGCAGTGAAACTAGCGGGACGACTACGCAGTATTTT
TRBD2,TRBV13,TRBJ2-1,once,CASSLDLAVGSYNEQFF,TGTGCCAGCAGCTTAGATCTAGCGGTTGGCTCCTACAATGAGCAGTTCTTC
TRBD1,TRBV2,TRBJ1-1,NA,CASTTGQGNTEAFF,TGTGCCAGCACCACGGGACAGGGGAACACTGAAGCTTTCTTT
TRBD2,TRBV5-1,TRBJ2-1,NA,CASSLGLAGTYNEQFF,TGCGCCAGCAGCTTGGGGCTAGCGGGGACCTACAATGAGCAGTTCTTC
NA,TRBV18,TRBJ1-1,once,CASSPSLGGVNTEAFF,TGTGCCAGCTCACCCTCCCTCGGGGGTGTGAACACTGAAGCTTTCTTT
TRBD2,TRBV27,TRBJ2-2,NA,CASSPTLAGFRLTGELFF,TGTGCCAGCAGTCCCACGCTAGCGGGGTTCCGGTTGACCGGGGAGCTGTTTTTT
NA,TRBV7-3,TRBJ1-6,NA,CASSAGGGNNSPLHF,TGTGCCAGCAGCGCCGGGGGAGGGAATAATTCACCCCTCCACTTT
TRBD1,TRBV27,TRBJ1-6,NA,CASSNTGDLYNSPLHF,TGTGCCAGCAGTAACACAGGGGACCTATATAATTCACCCCTCCACTTT
NA,TRBV6-1,TRBJ2-1,NA,CASGLSGSSYNEQFF,TGTGCCAGCGGACTTAGCGGAAGCTCCTACAATGAGCAGTTCTTC